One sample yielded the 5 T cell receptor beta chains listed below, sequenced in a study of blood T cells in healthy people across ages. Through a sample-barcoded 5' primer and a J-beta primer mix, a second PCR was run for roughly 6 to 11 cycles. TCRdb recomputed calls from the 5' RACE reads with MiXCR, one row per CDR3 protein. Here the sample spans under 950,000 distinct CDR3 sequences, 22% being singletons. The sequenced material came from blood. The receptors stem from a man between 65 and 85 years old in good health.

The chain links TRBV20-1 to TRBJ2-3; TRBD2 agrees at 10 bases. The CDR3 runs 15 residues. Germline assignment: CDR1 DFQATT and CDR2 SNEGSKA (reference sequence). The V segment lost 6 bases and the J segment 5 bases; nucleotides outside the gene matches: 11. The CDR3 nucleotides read TGCAGTGCCCCAGGACTAGCGGCCCTGGGAGATACGCAGTATTTT. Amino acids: CSAPGLAALGDTQYF.

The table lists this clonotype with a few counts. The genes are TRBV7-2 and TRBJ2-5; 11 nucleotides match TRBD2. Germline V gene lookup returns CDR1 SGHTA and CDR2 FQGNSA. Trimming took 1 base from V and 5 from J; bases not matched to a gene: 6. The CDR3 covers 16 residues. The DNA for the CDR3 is TGTGCCAGCAGCTTAGAAGTAGCGGGGGGGCGCGAGACCCAGTACTTC. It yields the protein CASSLEVAGGRETQYF.

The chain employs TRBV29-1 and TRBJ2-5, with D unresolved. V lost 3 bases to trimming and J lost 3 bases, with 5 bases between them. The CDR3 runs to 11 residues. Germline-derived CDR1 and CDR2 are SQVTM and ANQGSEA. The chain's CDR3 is CSVDPKETQYF. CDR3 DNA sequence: TGCAGCGTTGATCCTAAAGAGACCCAGTACTTC.

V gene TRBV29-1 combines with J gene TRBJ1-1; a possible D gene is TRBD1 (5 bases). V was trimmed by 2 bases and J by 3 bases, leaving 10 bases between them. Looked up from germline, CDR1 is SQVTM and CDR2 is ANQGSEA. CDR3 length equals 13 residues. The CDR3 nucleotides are TGCAGCGTTGAACAGGGACTGGACACTGAAGCTTTCTTT. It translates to CSVEQGLDTEAFF.

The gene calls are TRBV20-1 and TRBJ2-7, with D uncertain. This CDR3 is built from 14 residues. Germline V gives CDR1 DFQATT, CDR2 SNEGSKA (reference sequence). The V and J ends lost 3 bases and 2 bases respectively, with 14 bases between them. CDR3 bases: TGCAGTGCTAGTCAGCTGGGGTATCCCTACGAGCAGTACGTC. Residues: CSASQLGYPYEQYV.